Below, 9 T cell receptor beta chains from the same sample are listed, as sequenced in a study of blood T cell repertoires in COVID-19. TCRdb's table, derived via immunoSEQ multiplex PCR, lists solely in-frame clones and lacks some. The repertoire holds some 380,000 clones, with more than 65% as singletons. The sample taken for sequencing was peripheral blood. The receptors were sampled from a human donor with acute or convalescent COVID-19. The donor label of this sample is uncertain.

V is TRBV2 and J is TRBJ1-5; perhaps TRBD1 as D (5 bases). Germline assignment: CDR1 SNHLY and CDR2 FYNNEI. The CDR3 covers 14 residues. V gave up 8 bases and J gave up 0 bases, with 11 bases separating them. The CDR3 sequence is CASGTEFSNQPQHF. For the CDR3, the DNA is TGTGCCAGCGGGACTGAGTTTAGCAATCAGCCCCAGCATTTT.

The DNA of the CDR3 is TGTGCCAGCAGCCCGCGGACTAGCGGGAGCTACGAGCAGTACTTC. Translating it yields CASSPRTSGSYEQYF. The chain joins TRBV3-1 (or the pseudogene TRBV3-2) to TRBJ2-7; 13 bases are a match to TRBD2. V shed 4 bases and J 3 bases; nucleotides not matched to a gene: 3. CDR3 length: 15 residues. Germline CDR1 and CDR2: LGHDT and YNNKEL (reference sequence).

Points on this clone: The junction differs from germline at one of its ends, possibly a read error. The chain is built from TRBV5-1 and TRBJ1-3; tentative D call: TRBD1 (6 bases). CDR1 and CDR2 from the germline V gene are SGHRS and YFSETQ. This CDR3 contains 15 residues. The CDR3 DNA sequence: TGCGCCAGCAGCCCGCGGGGGGCTGGTGGACACACCATATATTTT. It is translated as CASSPRGAGGHTIYF.

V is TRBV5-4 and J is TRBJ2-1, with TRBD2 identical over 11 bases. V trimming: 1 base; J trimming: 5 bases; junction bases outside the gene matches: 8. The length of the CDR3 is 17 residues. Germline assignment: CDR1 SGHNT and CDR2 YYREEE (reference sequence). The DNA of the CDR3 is TGTGCCAGCAGCTTGAGTGGTAGCGGGGGGGGCCACAATGAGCAGTTCTTC. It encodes CASSLSGSGGGHNEQFF.

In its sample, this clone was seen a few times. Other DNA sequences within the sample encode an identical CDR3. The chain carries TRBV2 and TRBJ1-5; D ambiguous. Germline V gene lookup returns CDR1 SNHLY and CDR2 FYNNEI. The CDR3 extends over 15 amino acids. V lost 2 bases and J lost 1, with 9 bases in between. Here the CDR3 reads CASSERGQSNQPQHF. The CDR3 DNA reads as TGTGCCAGCAGTGAACGAGGTCAGAGCAATCAGCCCCAGCATTTT. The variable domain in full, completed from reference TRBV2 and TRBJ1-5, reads EPEVTQTPSHQVTQMGQEVILRCVPISNHLYFYWYRQILGQKVEFLVSFYNNEISEKSEIFDDQFSVERPDGSNFTLKIRSTKLEDSAMYFCASSERGQSNQPQHFGDGTRLSIL.

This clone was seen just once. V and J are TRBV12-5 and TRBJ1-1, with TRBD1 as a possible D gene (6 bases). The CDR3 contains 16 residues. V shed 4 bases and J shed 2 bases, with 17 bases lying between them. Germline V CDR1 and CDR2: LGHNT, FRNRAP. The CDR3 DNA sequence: TGTGCTAGTGGTTCTCCCCCGGGGGGGCTCAACACTGAAGCTTTCTTT. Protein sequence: CASGSPPGGLNTEAFF.

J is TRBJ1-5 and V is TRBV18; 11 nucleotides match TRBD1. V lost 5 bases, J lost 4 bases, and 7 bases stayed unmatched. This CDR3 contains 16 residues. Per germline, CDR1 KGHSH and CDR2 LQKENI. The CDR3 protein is CASSAGTGGNNQPQHF. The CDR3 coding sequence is TGTGCCAGCTCAGCGGGGACAGGGGGTAATAATCAGCCCCAGCATTTT.

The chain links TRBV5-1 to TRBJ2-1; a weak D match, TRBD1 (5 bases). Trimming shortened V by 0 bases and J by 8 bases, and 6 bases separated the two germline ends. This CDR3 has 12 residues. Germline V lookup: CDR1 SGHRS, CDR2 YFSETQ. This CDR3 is CASSLEGYEQFF. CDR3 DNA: TGCGCCAGCAGCTTGGAGGGGTATGAGCAGTTCTTC. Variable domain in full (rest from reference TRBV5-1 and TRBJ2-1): KAGVTQTPRYLIKTRGQQVTLSCSPISGHRSVSWYQQTPGQGLQFLFEYFSETQRNKGNFPGRFSGRQFSNSRSEMNVSTLELGDSALYLCASSLEGYEQFFGPGTRLTVL.

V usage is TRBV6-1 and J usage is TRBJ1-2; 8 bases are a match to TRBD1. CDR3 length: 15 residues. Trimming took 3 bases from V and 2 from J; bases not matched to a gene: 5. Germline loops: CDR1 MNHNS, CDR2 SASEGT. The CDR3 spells CASSEWDRLNYGYTF. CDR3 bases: TGTGCCAGCAGTGAGTGGGACAGGCTCAACTATGGCTACACCTTC.